Below are 32 T cell receptor beta chains sequenced from a single sample in a study of T cell repertoires in cytomegalovirus infection. Via MiXCR, TCRdb re-called the reads, giving one row per CDR3 protein. Of about 63,000 distinct CDR3 sequences listed, 20% are singletons. Their specific antigens are unknown. Sequencing used CD8+ T cells from cultured PBMCs, obtained from culture after CMV antigen stimulation. The source is a human donor in good health (CMV status not recorded). Some clones in this sample may be carry-over from other donors' samples.

The chain combines TRBV27 with TRBJ1-2, with 8 bases aligning to TRBD1. In germline, CDR1 is MNHEY, CDR2 SMNVEV (reference sequence). Unmatched junction bases numbered 3, after V lost 6 bases and J lost 0 bases. This CDR3 is 14 amino acids long. In DNA, the CDR3 is TGTGCCAGCAGGGGACAGGCAACTAACTATGGCTACACCTTC. It is translated as CASRGQATNYGYTF.

DNA for the CDR3: TGTGCCAGCAGCTCCGGACAGTCGAGTGACACTGAAGCTTTCTTT. Residues: CASSSGQSSDTEAFF. The genes are TRBV7-9 and TRBJ1-1; D perhaps matches TRBD1 (6 bases). V dropped 4 bases and J dropped 3 bases, with 15 bases sitting between them. Germline V gives CDR1 SEHNR, CDR2 FQNEAQ (reference sequence). The CDR3 is 15 residues long.

This clonotype was seen ten or more times. The chain links TRBV6-5 to TRBJ1-4; D unclear. CDR1 MNHEY and CDR2 SVGAGI come from the germline V gene. The V end was cut by 3 bases, the J end by 8 bases, with 16 bases between. The CDR3 is 15 amino acids. CDR3 amino acids: CASSYFAGQGEKLFF. In DNA, the CDR3 is TGTGCCAGCAGTTATTTCGCGGGCCAAGGAGAAAAACTGTTTTTT.

This clonotype appeared a few times. This chain links TRBV29-1 with TRBJ1-4; D ambiguous. Per germline, CDR1 SQVTM and CDR2 ANQGSEA. The length of the CDR3 is 13 residues. V dropped 5 bases and J dropped 0 bases, with 7 bases sitting between them. The CDR3 loop reads CSVRPSTNEKLFF. For the CDR3, the DNA is TGCAGCGTTAGACCATCAACTAATGAAAAACTGTTTTTT.

The chain employs TRBV7-8 and TRBJ2-2, with 9 bases fitting TRBD1. Looked up from germline, CDR1 is SGHVS and CDR2 is FQNEAQ. After removal of 5 bases from V and 5 bases from J, the junction contained 6 bases not matched to a gene. The CDR3 covers 15 residues. The CDR3 DNA reads as TGTGCCAGCAGCCCGGGACAGGGTGGTACCGGGGAGCTGTTTTTT. As protein: CASSPGQGGTGELFF.

The chain links TRBV5-4 to TRBJ2-4, with 8 bases fitting TRBD1. Losses at the gene ends were 5 bases for V and 6 bases for J; bases not matched to a gene: 16. The CDR3 length is 17 residues. Germline V gives CDR1 SGHNT, CDR2 YYREEE (reference sequence). CDR3 in DNA: TGTGCCAGCAGACAAAAAAATGACAGGGGAAAATCAAACATTCAGTACTTC. Protein product: CASRQKNDRGKSNIQYF.

The chain couples TRBV12-3 or TRBV12-4 to TRBJ1-2; D gene uncertain. V was shortened by 2 bases and J by 7 bases, with 8 bases between the two germline ends. The CDR3 is made up of 12 amino acids. The CDR3 sequence is CASSLSLAGYTF. In DNA form, the CDR3 reads TGTGCCAGCAGTTTATCCCTGGCTGGCTACACCTTC.

The chain couples TRBV7-2 to TRBJ2-5; 9 bases line up with TRBD2. The CDR3 covers 16 residues. Per germline, CDR1 SGHTA and CDR2 FQGNSA. V shed 2 bases and J 5 bases; nucleotides not matched to a gene: 9. CDR3 region: CASSLKAGGPYETQYF. The CDR3 region has the DNA TGTGCCAGCAGCTTAAAGGCGGGGGGGCCCTATGAGACCCAGTACTTC.

CDR3 sequence reads: CASSLTRGDNEQFF. The CDR3 DNA reads TGTGCCAGCAGCTTAACGCGGGGGGACAATGAGCAGTTCTTC. The chain is built from TRBV7-3 and TRBJ2-1; 8 bases match TRBD2. The germline V gene encodes CDR1 SGHTA and CDR2 FQGTGA. Trimming at V came to 0 bases and at J to 5 bases, leaving 0 bases not matched to a gene. The CDR3 totals 14 residues.

This clonotype appeared a few times. The chain couples TRBV7-2 to TRBJ1-4; no clear D. This CDR3 spans 15 amino acids. CDR1 SGHTA and CDR2 FQGNSA come from the germline V gene. Trimming cost V 2 bases and J 3 bases, with 10 bases left between them. The CDR3, as DNA: TGTGCCAGCAGCTTATCAGTTGGTTCTAATGAAAAACTGTTTTTT. Translated: CASSLSVGSNEKLFF.

This clonotype occurred a few times. The genes are TRBV12-3 or TRBV12-4 and TRBJ2-5; 14 bases match TRBD2. V shed 6 bases and J 3 bases; nucleotides not matched to a gene: 6. The CDR3 has 16 residues. CDR3 nucleotide sequence: TGTGCCAGCAGCAAAAAGGGACTAGCGGGGGAAGAGACCCAGTACTTC. This gives the protein CASSKKGLAGEETQYF.

The gene calls are TRBV2 and TRBJ2-7, with D perhaps being TRBD1 or TRBD2 (6 bases each). CDR3 size: 14 residues. Between the trimmed V and J ends, which lost 1 base and 8 bases, there was a span of 15 bases. The germline CDR1 and CDR2 sequences are SNHLY and FYNNEI. CDR3 residues: CASSEDGGLEQQYF. CDR3 sequence (DNA): TGTGCCAGCAGTGAAGATGGGGGGCTGGAACAGCAGTACTTC.

CDR3 loop: CASSFSGGAFSEQFF. The CDR3 DNA is TGTGCCAGCAGCTTTAGCGGGGGGGCGTTTTCTGAGCAGTTCTTC. V is TRBV7-6 and J is TRBJ2-1; TRBD2 aligns across 11 bases. Looked up from germline, CDR1 is SGHVS and CDR2 is FNYEAQ. J lost 9 bases, V lost 3 bases, and 7 bases had no gene match. The CDR3 is made up of 15 amino acids.

This chain joins TRBV7-9 and TRBJ2-7, with 7 bases lining up with TRBD1. This CDR3 has 15 amino acids. V gave up 0 bases and J gave up 4 bases; unmatched junction bases: 6. Germline CDR1 is SEHNR and CDR2 is FQNEAQ (reference sequence). CDR3 coding DNA: TGTGCCAGCAGCTTAGCGACAGGGATCGGGTACGAGCAGTACTTC. Translation: CASSLATGIGYEQYF.

This clonotype was counted only a few times. The genes are TRBV5-1 and TRBJ2-7; 7 bases are a match to TRBD1. Unmatched junction bases numbered 3, after V lost 2 bases and J lost 7 bases. Looked up from germline, CDR1 is SGHRS and CDR2 is YFSETQ. The length of the CDR3 is 12 residues. This CDR3 reads CASSFTGEEQYF. The CDR3 coding sequence is TGCGCCAGCAGCTTTACAGGGGAAGAGCAGTACTTC.

This clonotype occurred a few times. In DNA, the CDR3 is TGTGCCAGCAGTTACTACCAGCTCTCTGGGGCCAACGTCCTGACTTTC. Amino acid sequence: CASSYYQLSGANVLTF. The V call is TRBV6-2 or TRBV6-3, the J call TRBJ2-6; D remains unclear. The CDR3 covers 16 residues. In germline, CDR1 is MNHEY, CDR2 SVGEGT. V was pared by 1 base and J by 0 bases, with 7 bases between.

This clonotype was observed a few times. The chain has TRBV7-2 and TRBJ2-7; D possibly matches TRBD1 or TRBD2 (6 bases each). The V gene's germline CDR1 is SGHTA and CDR2 FQGNSA. The V end was cut by 6 bases, the J end by 7 bases, with 25 bases between. The CDR3 is made up of 16 amino acids. The CDR3 loop reads CASRPGGYRNPREQYF. Here the CDR3 DNA reads TGTGCCAGCAGACCCGGGGGCTATAGGAACCCTAGGGAGCAGTACTTC.

There are a few counts of this clonotype. The chain combines TRBV7-2 with TRBJ1-3; D gene ambiguous. The germline CDR1 and CDR2 sequences are SGHTA and FQGNSA. The length of the CDR3 is 14 residues. V was shortened by 1 base and J by 2 bases, with 6 bases between the two germline ends. This CDR3 reads CASSLGGTGNTIYF. CDR3 sequence (DNA): TGTGCCAGCAGCTTAGGTGGAACTGGAAACACCATATATTTT. Supplemented by reference TRBV7-2 and TRBJ1-3, the full variable domain reads GAGVSQSPSNKVTEKGKDVELRCDPISGHTALYWYRQSLGQGLEFLIYFQGNSAPDKSGLPSDRFSAERTGGSVSTLTIQRTQQEDSAVYLCASSLGGTGNTIYFGEGSWLTVV.

This clonotype has just a few counts. The rearrangement uses TRBV7-2 and TRBJ2-5; 9 bases fit TRBD2. V shed 5 bases and J 2 bases; nucleotides not matched to a gene: 6. The germline gives CDR1 SGHTA, CDR2 FQGNSA. This CDR3 comprises 15 residues. CDR3 region: CASSPLAGHQETQYF. CDR3 sequence (DNA): TGTGCCAGCAGCCCACTAGCGGGTCATCAAGAGACCCAGTACTTC.

With respect to this clonotype: The junction shows a germline mismatch at one end, possibly a read error. V usage is TRBV6-2 or TRBV6-3 and J usage is TRBJ1-1; D call uncertain. There are 14 residues in the CDR3. Germline values: CDR1 MNHEY, CDR2 SVGEGT. The CDR3 reads CARSYPRPRGEAFF. In nucleotides, the CDR3 is TGTGCCCGCAGTTACCCCCGACCTCGAGGTGAAGCTTTCTTT.

This chain connects TRBV24-1 to TRBJ2-6; D is undetermined. The CDR3 spans 14 residues. The ends were cut back, 7 bases at V and 2 bases at J, with 8 bases in the middle. CDR1 is KGHDR and CDR2 is SFDVKD in the germline V gene. CDR3 protein: CATSQAAGANVLTF. The DNA for the CDR3 is TGTGCCACCAGCCAGGCAGCTGGGGCCAACGTCCTGACTTTC.

This chain uses TRBV30 with TRBJ1-1, with D possibly being TRBD1 (6 bases). Germline V CDR1 and CDR2: GTSNPN, SVGIG (reference sequence). The V end lost 0 bases, the J end lost 2 bases, and 13 bases lay between the germline ends. This CDR3 has 15 amino acids. The CDR3 DNA follows: TGTGCCTGGAGTGTAGTGCGCAGGGGTAACACTGAAGCTTTCTTT. The encoded protein is CAWSVVRRGNTEAFF.

This clonotype was observed a handful of times. V is TRBV20-1 and J is TRBJ1-1, with TRBD1 identical over 11 bases. V lost 5 bases to trimming and J lost 5 bases; unmatched junction nucleotides: 4. Germline V gene lookup returns CDR1 DFQATT and CDR2 SNEGSKA (reference sequence). CDR3 length: 13 residues. CDR3 in amino acids: CSAEGQGGTEAFF. The DNA for the CDR3 is TGCAGTGCTGAGGGACAGGGGGGGACTGAAGCTTTCTTT.

The chain couples TRBV7-9 to TRBJ1-1; D is ambiguous. V dropped 1 base and J dropped 5 bases, with 14 bases sitting between them. This CDR3 contains 15 residues. Germline lookup yields CDR1 SEHNR and CDR2 FQNEAQ (reference sequence). The DNA of the CDR3 is TGTGCCAGCAGCTTAGGGGAGTCTCTACGGACTGAAGCTTTCTTT. Amino acids: CASSLGESLRTEAFF.

This clonotype was counted a few times. The gene calls are TRBV7-2 and TRBJ1-1; D is perhaps TRBD1 (6 bases). Germline CDR1 and CDR2: SGHTA and FQGNSA. The CDR3 spans 15 residues. The germline V and J ends were trimmed by 3 bases and 0 bases, with 11 bases remaining between them. The CDR3 region is CASSFTDRLNTEAFF. The DNA of the CDR3 is TGTGCCAGCAGCTTTACCGACAGGTTGAACACTGAAGCTTTCTTT.

This clonotype was seen at least ten times. This chain uses TRBV4-1 with TRBJ1-1; D remains unclear. The CDR3 sequence is 14 residues long. Germline V gene lookup returns CDR1 MGHRA and CDR2 YSYEKL. Trimming left V 4 bases short and J 0 bases short, with 9 bases between. DNA of the CDR3: TGCGCCAGCAGCCCGCGAACGATGAACACTGAAGCTTTCTTT. This translates into CASSPRTMNTEAFF.

This chain joins TRBV7-2 and TRBJ2-5; 12 bases map to TRBD2. V was clipped by 1 base and J by 5 bases; unmatched bases: 2. The CDR3 loop spans 15 amino acids. The germline V gene encodes CDR1 SGHTA and CDR2 FQGNSA. The CDR3 nucleotides read TGTGCCAGCAGCTTAGAACTAGCGGGGGGTGAGACCCAGTACTTC. This encodes CASSLELAGGETQYF. The full variable domain, its missing parts supplied by reference TRBV7-2 and TRBJ2-5, is GAGVSQSPSNKVTEKGKDVELRCDPISGHTALYWYRQSLGQGLEFLIYFQGNSAPDKSGLPSDRFSAERTGGSVSTLTIQRTQQEDSAVYLCASSLELAGGETQYFGPGTRLLVL.

The chain couples TRBV20-1 to TRBJ1-2; no clear D. V was trimmed by 6 bases and J by 4 bases, leaving 18 bases between them. The CDR3 is 14 amino acids. From germline, CDR1 is DFQATT and CDR2 SNEGSKA (reference sequence). For the CDR3, the DNA is TGCAGTGCCCGGACTTTTTTAAAGGGCTATGGCTACACCTTC. Translation: CSARTFLKGYGYTF.

Details on this clonotype: The germline gene is not matched at one end of the junction; a read error may be the cause. The CDR3 sequence is CASSYRDRDLAYGYTF. The CDR3 coding sequence is TGTGCAAGCAGCTACCGGGACAGGGATCTCGCCTATGGCTACACCTTC. The gene calls are TRBV7-8 and TRBJ1-2; 9 bases map to TRBD1. CDR1 is SGHVS and CDR2 is FQNEAQ in the germline V gene. This CDR3 region has 16 residues.

This clonotype was counted a few times. The chain employs TRBV7-3 and TRBJ2-1; D is unclear. V was shortened by 6 bases and J by 4 bases, with 13 bases between the two germline ends. In germline, CDR1 is SGHTA, CDR2 FQGTGA. The CDR3 covers 14 residues. CDR3 protein: CASRVGGLYNEQFF. The CDR3 DNA follows: TGTGCCAGCAGGGTAGGTGGGCTGTACAATGAGCAGTTCTTC. The whole variable domain, filled in from reference TRBV7-3 and TRBJ2-1, reads GAGVSQTPSNKVTEKGKYVELRCDPISGHTALYWYRQSLGQGPEFLIYFQGTGAADDSGLPNDRFFAVRPEGSVSTLKIQRTERGDSAVYLCASRVGGLYNEQFFGPGTRLTVL.

In this sample, this clonotype turned up many times. This chain connects TRBV12-3 or TRBV12-4 to TRBJ2-1; tentatively, D is TRBD1 or TRBD2 (6 bases each). With 7 bases removed from V and 7 bases from J, the gap between germline ends came to 14 bases. This CDR3 region has 13 residues. The CDR3 DNA follows: TGTGCCAGCAATTGGAGGGGGGCAAATGAGCAGTTCTTC. Its protein product is CASNWRGANEQFF.

V usage is TRBV7-2 and J usage is TRBJ2-4; D is tentatively TRBD1 or TRBD2 (5 bases each). In germline, CDR1 is SGHTA, CDR2 FQGNSA. This CDR3 has 16 residues. V dropped 4 bases and J dropped 13 bases, with 26 bases sitting between them. The CDR3 region is CASSSSGTVAKNRQYF. The CDR3 DNA follows: TGTGCCAGCAGCTCCTCCGGGACGGTAGCCAAAAACAGGCAGTACTTC.